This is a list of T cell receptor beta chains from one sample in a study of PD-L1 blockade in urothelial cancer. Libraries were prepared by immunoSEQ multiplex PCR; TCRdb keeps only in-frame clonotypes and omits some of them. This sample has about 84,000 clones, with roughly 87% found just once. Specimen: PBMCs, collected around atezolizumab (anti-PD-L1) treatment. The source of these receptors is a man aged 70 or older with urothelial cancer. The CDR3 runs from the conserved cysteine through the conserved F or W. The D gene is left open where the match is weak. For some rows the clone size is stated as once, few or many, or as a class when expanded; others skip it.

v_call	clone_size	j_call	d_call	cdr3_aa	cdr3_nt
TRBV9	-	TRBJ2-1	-	CASSVAQNSYNEQFF	TGTGCCAGCAGCGTAGCCCAAAACTCCTACAATGAGCAGTTCTTC
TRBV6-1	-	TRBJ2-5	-	CASSEASGVGETQYF	TGTGCCAGCAGTGAAGCGTCGGGGGTCGGAGAGACCCAGTACTTC
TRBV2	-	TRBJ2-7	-	CASRGARLYEQYF	TGTGCCAGCAGGGGGGCACGCTTATACGAGCAGTACTTC
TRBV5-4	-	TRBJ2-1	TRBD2	CASSLGTTSGRASEQFF	TGTGCCAGCAGCTTAGGAACCACTAGCGGGAGGGCCAGTGAGCAGTTCTTC
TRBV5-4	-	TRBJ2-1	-	CASSREAISEQFF	TGTGCCAGCAGCCGGGAAGCTATCAGTGAGCAGTTCTTC
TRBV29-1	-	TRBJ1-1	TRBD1	CSVGQGLNTEAFF	TGCAGCGTAGGACAGGGTTTGAACACTGAAGCTTTCTTT
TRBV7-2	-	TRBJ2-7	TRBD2	CASSLEAGVGYEQYF	TGTGCCAGCAGCTTAGAGGCGGGGGTTGGGTACGAGCAGTACTTC
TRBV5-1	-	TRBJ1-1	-	CASSYQAENTEAFF	TGCGCCAGCAGCTATCAAGCCGAGAACACTGAAGCTTTCTTT
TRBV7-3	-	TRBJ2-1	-	CASSLSPGDEQFF	TGTGCCAGCAGCTTATCCCCCGGGGATGAGCAGTTCTTC
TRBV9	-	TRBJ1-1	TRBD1	CASSANRGMNTEAFF	TGTGCCAGCAGCGCCAACAGGGGAATGAACACTGAAGCTTTCTTT
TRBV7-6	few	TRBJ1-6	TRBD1	CANSGRDRASSYNSPLHF	TGTGCCAACAGCGGGAGGGACAGGGCAAGCTCCTATAATTCACCCCTCCACTTT
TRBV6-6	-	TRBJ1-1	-	CASSYSGGLTEAFF	TGTGCCAGCAGTTACTCGGGGGGGTTAACTGAAGCTTTCTTT
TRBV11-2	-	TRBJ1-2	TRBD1	CASSLDQGQGYGYTF	TGTGCCAGCAGCTTAGATCAGGGACAGGGTTATGGCTACACCTTC
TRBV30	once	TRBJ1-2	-	CAWTQGNYGYTF	TGTGCCTGGACCCAGGGGAACTATGGCTACACCTTC
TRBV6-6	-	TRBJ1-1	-	CASSGAPLTEAFF	TGTGCCAGCAGTGGGGCCCCGCTGACTGAAGCTTTCTTT
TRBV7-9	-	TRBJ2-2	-	CASSLVDAGAGELFF	TGTGCCAGCAGCTTAGTTGATGCAGGGGCCGGGGAGCTGTTTTTT
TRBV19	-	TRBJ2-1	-	CASSLAENYNEQFF	TGTGCCAGTAGTTTGGCGGAAAATTACAATGAGCAGTTCTTC
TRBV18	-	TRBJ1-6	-	CASSQDSSYNSPLHF	TGTGCCAGCTCACAGGACAGCTCCTATAATTCACCCCTCCACTTT
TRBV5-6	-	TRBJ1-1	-	CASSLIPGVRGTEAFF	TGTGCCAGCAGCCTTATTCCGGGGGTGAGGGGCACTGAAGCTTTCTTT
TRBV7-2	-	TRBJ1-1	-	CASSPRGGRNTEAFF	TGTGCCAGCAGCCCCCGGGGGGGTCGTAACACTGAAGCTTTCTTT
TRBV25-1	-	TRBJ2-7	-	CASSDPGLGEQYF	TGTGCCAGCAGTGATCCGGGGTTAGGCGAGCAGTACTTC
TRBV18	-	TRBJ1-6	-	CASSPGGQLHF	TGTGCCAGCTCACCAGGGGGACAACTCCACTTT
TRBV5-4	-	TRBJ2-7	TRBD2	CASSLGGTSVSYEQYF	TGTGCCAGCAGCTTGGGGGGGACTAGCGTCTCCTACGAGCAGTACTTC
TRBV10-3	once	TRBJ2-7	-	CAISGPEGGSYEQYF	TGTGCCATCAGTGGGCCGGAGGGAGGCTCCTACGAGCAGTACTTC
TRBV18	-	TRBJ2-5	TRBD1	CASSPKETGGSETQYF	TGTGCCAGCTCACCAAAGGAGACAGGGGGCTCAGAGACCCAGTACTTC
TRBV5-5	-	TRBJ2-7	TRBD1	CASSFNRDRGSVEQYF	TGTGCCAGCAGCTTTAACCGGGACAGGGGGTCCGTCGAGCAGTACTTC
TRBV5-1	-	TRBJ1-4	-	CASSPGAMRNEKLFF	TGCGCCAGCAGCCCAGGGGCAATGCGTAATGAAAAACTGTTTTTT